The table lists the clone carrying this T cell receptor (beta chain) with a few counts. Its antigen is still unknown. The data were taken from a study of identical twins. Study-wide points: Out-of-frame sharing of TCR alpha in monozygotic twins was underestimated by models.

Template switching introduced a universal primer site, and the cDNA bore unique molecular identifiers. TCRdb re-called the 5' RACE reads with MiXCR, one entry per CDR3 protein. The table shows 400,000 to 650,000 distinct CDR3 sequences, with 22% occurring only once. The germline V gene has CDR1 SGHDT and CDR2 YYEEEE. This CDR3 contains 14 residues. The germline V and J ends were trimmed by 4 bases and 10 bases, with 20 bases remaining between them. The sample was also reused in another study, on T cells expressing NK-cell markers. Turning to that study: Nothing established the HCMV specificity of expanded NKG2C+ T cell clones.

This TCR was recovered from a woman between 18 and 30 years old in good health. The chain recombines TRBV5-6 with TRBJ1-1; D possibly corresponds to TRBD1 (5 bases). The source material was CD4+ T cells sorted from blood. This CDR3 is CASSPQGALEAAFF. The CDR3 bases are TGTGCCAGCAGCCCTCAGGGTGCGCTGGAAGCAGCTTTCTTT.